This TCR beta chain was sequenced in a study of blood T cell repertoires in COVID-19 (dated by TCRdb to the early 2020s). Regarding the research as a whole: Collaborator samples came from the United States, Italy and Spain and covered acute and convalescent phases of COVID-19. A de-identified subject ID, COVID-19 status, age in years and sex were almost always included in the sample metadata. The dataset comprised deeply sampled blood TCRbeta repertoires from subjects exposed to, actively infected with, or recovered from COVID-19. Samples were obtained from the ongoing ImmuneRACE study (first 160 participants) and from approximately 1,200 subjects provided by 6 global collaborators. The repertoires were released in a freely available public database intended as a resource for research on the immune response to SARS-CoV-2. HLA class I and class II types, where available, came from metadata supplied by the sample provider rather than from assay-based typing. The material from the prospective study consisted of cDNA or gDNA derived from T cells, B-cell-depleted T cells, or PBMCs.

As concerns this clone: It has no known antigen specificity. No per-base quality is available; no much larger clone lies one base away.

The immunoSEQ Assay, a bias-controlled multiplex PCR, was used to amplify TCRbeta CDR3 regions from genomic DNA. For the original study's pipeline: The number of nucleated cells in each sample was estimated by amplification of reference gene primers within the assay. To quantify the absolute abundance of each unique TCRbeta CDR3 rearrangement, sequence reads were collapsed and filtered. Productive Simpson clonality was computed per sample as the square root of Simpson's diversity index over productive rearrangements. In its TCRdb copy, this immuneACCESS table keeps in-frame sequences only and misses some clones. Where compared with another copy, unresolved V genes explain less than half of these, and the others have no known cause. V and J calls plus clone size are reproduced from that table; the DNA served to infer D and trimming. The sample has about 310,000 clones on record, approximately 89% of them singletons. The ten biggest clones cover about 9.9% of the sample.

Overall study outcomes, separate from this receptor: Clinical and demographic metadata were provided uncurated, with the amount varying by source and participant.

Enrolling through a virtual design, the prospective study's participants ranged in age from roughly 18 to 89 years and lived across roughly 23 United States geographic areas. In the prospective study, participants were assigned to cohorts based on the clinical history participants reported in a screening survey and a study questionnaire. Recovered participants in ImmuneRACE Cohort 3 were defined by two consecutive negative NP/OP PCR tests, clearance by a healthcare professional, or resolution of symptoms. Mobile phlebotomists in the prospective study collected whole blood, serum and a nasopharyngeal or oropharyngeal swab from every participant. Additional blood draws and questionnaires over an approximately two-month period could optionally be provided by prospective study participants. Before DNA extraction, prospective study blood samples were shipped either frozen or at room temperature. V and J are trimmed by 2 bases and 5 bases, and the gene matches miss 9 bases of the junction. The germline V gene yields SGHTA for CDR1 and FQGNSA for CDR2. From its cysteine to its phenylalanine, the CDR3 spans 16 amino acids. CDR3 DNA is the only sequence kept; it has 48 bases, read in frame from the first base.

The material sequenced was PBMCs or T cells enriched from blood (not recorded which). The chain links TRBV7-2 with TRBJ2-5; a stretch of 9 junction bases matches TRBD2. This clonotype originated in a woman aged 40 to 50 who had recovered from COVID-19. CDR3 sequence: CASSLFLAGRGETQYF. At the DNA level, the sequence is TGTGCCAGCAGCTTATTCCTAGCGGGAAGGGGGGAGACCCAGTACTTC.